The clone carrying this T cell receptor beta chain was seen once. Antigen: not known. The sample belongs to a study of Ad26.COV2.S vaccination and SARS-CoV-2 variants. As for the study in general: Intramuscular Ad26.COV2.S doses were given once or twice, 56 days apart.

The CDR3 is 15 amino acids. From germline, CDR1 is SEHNR and CDR2 FQNEAQ (reference sequence). The V and J ends lost 8 bases and 6 bases respectively, with 20 bases between them. Treatment noted: around 19 received Ad26.COV2.S at low or high dose, single or two shots; several received placebo; per-sample allocation not given. Repertoires come from day 63 after the first vaccine or placebo injection. At a Boston site, the person donating was an adult of 18-55 years. TCRdb's copy holds only in-frame clones and misses some; the assay was immunoSEQ multiplex PCR. This sample carries roughly 700,000 clones, around 90% of them seen once, and the ten largest clones take roughly 1.5%. General observations from the study: While placebo recipients had lower spike-specific TCR breadth, vaccine recipients had more.

The rearrangement joins TRBV7-9 to TRBJ2-1; D remains unclear. The sequence was collected from a person between 18 and 60 years old who received the Ad26.COV2.S COVID-19 vaccine or a placebo. The material was peripheral blood, obtained in a trial of Ad26.COV2.S vaccine versus placebo. The CDR3 DNA reads as TGTGCCAGCCTCCGAGGCCCGACACCCGCCAATGAGCAGTTCTTC. It encodes CASLRGPTPANEQFF. Complete variable domain (other parts from reference TRBV7-9 and TRBJ2-1): DTGVSQNPRHKITKRGQNVTFRCDPISEHNRLYWYRQTLGQGPEFLTYFQNEAQLEKSRLLSDRFSAERPKGSFSTLEIQRTEQGDSAMYLCASLRGPTPANEQFFGPGTRLTVL.